This T cell receptor (beta chain) derives from a study of blood T cell repertoires in COVID-19. Using immunoSEQ multiplex PCR, the repertoire was profiled, and TCRdb retains in-frame clones only, with some absent. The sample consists of 93,000 or so clones, roughly 87% of them appearing once. V lost 6 bases to trimming and J lost 5 bases, with 22 bases between them. Germline V CDR1 and CDR2: LGHDT, YNNKEL (reference sequence). This CDR3 is 16 amino acids long. Sample: peripheral blood. The chain carries TRBV3-1 (or the pseudogene TRBV3-2) and TRBJ2-5; possible D gene TRBD1, 6 bases. The TCR sequence derives from a human donor in a cohort sampled during active COVID-19. As DNA, the CDR3 is TGTGCCAGCAGATACAACTCGGGCACAGACAGGGAGACCCAGTACTTC. As protein: CASRYNSGTDRETQYF.